The 26 T cell receptor beta chains in this list originate from one sample, sequenced in a study of sequential checkpoint blockade in melanoma. Assay used: immunoSEQ multiplex PCR; TCRdb lists only in-frame clones, some missing. The sample includes some 9,400 clones, around 70% of them seen just once. Treatment reported: randomized to nivolumab then ipilimumab (arm A) or the reverse (arm B). The sample here was CD8+ T cells sorted from blood (inferred from file names), taken from a patient given nivolumab and ipilimumab in sequence. Every receptor here comes from a human donor with melanoma.

The chain is built from TRBV2 and TRBJ1-2, with 7 bases aligning to TRBD1. This CDR3 spans 14 amino acids. J gave up 3 bases and V 6 bases, and 7 bases lay outside the gene matches. Germline V gene sequence: CDR1 SNHLY, CDR2 FYNNEI. CDR3 bases: TGTGCCAGCAGCAGGGGGATAGGTGACTATGGCTACACCTTC. Translation gives CASSRGIGDYGYTF.

The chain has TRBV19 and TRBJ1-2; 7 nucleotides agree with TRBD1. CDR1 is LNHDA and CDR2 is SQIVND in the germline V gene (reference sequence). The ends lost 3 bases at V and 7 bases at J; junction bases unmatched: 8. This CDR3 region has 14 residues. CDR3 bases: TGTGCCAGTAGTATCTGGACAGGCGACTCTGGCTACACCTTC. Amino acids: CASSIWTGDSGYTF.

The CDR3 nucleotides are TGTGCCATCTCAGGGTTTTCCTACGAGCAGTACTTC. Translated, it gives CAISGFSYEQYF. This sequence joins TRBV10-3 and TRBJ2-7, with D perhaps matching TRBD1 (5 bases). Trimming stripped 8 bases from V and 1 base from J, with 9 bases between. Germline CDR1 reads ENHRY; CDR2 reads SYGVKD. The CDR3 spans 12 residues.

This clone ranks as medium-sized. The chain employs TRBV5-4 and TRBJ1-3; D is perhaps TRBD1 (6 bases). V lost 4 bases and J lost 0, with 14 bases in between. Germline CDR1 reads SGHNT; CDR2 reads YYREEE (reference sequence). The CDR3 has 16 amino acids. Here the CDR3 DNA reads TGTGCCAGCAGCCTAAGGGGGGGCCGCTCTGGAAACACCATATATTTT. This gives the protein CASSLRGGRSGNTIYF.

This clone was seen only a few times. The V call is TRBV6-1, the J call TRBJ2-3, with 7 bases matching TRBD2. Trimming removed 4 bases from V and 2 bases from J; junction bases left unmatched: 6. The CDR3 length is 15 residues. Germline values: CDR1 MNHNS, CDR2 SASEGT. The CDR3 reads CASSGTSANTDTQYF. CDR3 in DNA: TGTGCCAGCAGTGGAACTAGCGCCAACACAGATACGCAGTATTTT.

The genes are TRBV27 and TRBJ2-2; a possible D gene is TRBD2 (6 bases). The CDR3 is made up of 14 amino acids. Germline CDR1 reads MNHEY; CDR2 reads SMNVEV (reference sequence). Between the trimmed V and J ends, which lost 6 bases and 3 bases, there was a span of 11 bases. CDR3 loop: CASSGGAYTGELFF. Here the CDR3 DNA reads TGTGCCAGCAGCGGAGGGGCGTACACCGGGGAGCTGTTTTTT.

Here the CDR3 reads CSVEGGQGGETQYF. CDR3 nucleotides: TGCAGCGTTGAAGGTGGTCAGGGGGGAGAGACCCAGTACTTC. This chain links TRBV29-1 with TRBJ2-5; D might be TRBD1 (7 bases). Germline CDR1 SQVTM, CDR2 ANQGSEA. The CDR3 spans 14 residues. V was clipped by 1 base and J by 4 bases, with 13 bases between them.

The V call is TRBV19, the J call TRBJ1-5, with TRBD1 as a possible D gene (5 bases). V was shortened by 3 bases and J by 3 bases, with 12 bases between the two germline ends. The length of the CDR3 is 15 residues. Germline lookup yields CDR1 LNHDA and CDR2 SQIVND (reference sequence). The CDR3 protein is CASSITGGANQPQHF. Written as DNA, the CDR3 is TGTGCCAGTAGTATTACGGGAGGGGCCAATCAGCCCCAGCATTTT.

The chain carries TRBV30 and TRBJ2-3; TRBD1 might be the D (6 bases). V gave up 7 bases and J gave up 6 bases, with 26 bases separating them. The CDR3 totals 16 residues. CDR1 is GTSNPN, CDR2 SVGIG, per germline (reference sequence). CDR3 DNA: TGTGCCTTTTGGGCCTACAGGGCAGGTTTGGGGGATACGCAGTATTTT. Its protein product is CAFWAYRAGLGDTQYF.

The gene calls are TRBV28 and TRBJ2-7, with 7 positions matching TRBD1. The CDR3 has 14 amino acids. Losses at the gene ends were 6 bases for V and 2 bases for J; bases not matched to a gene: 7. Germline CDR1 and CDR2: MDHEN and SYDVKM. CDR3 protein: CASRERQGPYEQYF. The CDR3 DNA follows: TGTGCCAGCAGAGAGAGACAGGGCCCCTACGAGCAGTACTTC.

The V call is TRBV19, the J call TRBJ2-1, with TRBD1 identical over 7 bases. The germline V gene encodes CDR1 LNHDA and CDR2 SQIVND (reference sequence). The V segment lost 7 bases and the J segment 7 bases; nucleotides outside the gene matches: 7. The length of the CDR3 is 13 residues. As DNA, the CDR3 is TGTGCCAGTACCACGACAGGGTGGAATGAGCAGTTCTTC. The encoded protein is CASTTTGWNEQFF.

The CDR3 DNA sequence: TGCGCCAGCAGCCAATCCACAGGGCGGTGGGAGACCCAGTACTTC. It specifies CASSQSTGRWETQYF. The chain uses TRBV4-3 and TRBJ2-5; D is possibly TRBD1 (6 bases). This CDR3 is built from 15 residues. Deletions cut 2 bases from V and 5 bases from J, with 15 bases between. Germline CDR1 and CDR2: LGHNA and YSLEER.

This clone has just a few counts. The CDR3 DNA is TGTGCCAGCAGCTTAGAGCCAGCGGGGGGTGTGGATGAGCAGTTCTTC. Translated, it gives CASSLEPAGGVDEQFF. The chain has TRBV7-8 and TRBJ2-1, with TRBD2 matching 9 bases. This CDR3 spans 16 amino acids. The junction had 9 bases not matched to a gene; V was cut back by 1 base and J by 8 bases. Germline CDR1 reads SGHVS; CDR2 reads FQNEAQ.

The chain combines TRBV4-3 with TRBJ2-5; 11 bases line up with TRBD2. V lost 4 bases, J lost 8 bases, and 12 bases stayed unmatched. The CDR3 covers 16 residues. Germline CDR1 LGHNA, CDR2 YSLEER. CDR3 residues: CASSPGLAVASGTQYF. The CDR3, as DNA: TGCGCCAGCAGCCCGGGACTAGCGGTCGCCTCCGGTACCCAGTACTTC.

V and J are TRBV6-5 and TRBJ2-5; tentatively, D is TRBD2 (6 bases). The germline gives CDR1 MNHEY, CDR2 SVGAGI. The V end lost 1 base, the J end lost 4 bases, and 7 bases lay between the germline ends. CDR3 length: 13 residues. The CDR3 reads CASSYLGGETQYF. CDR3 DNA: TGTGCCAGCAGTTACTTGGGGGGAGAGACCCAGTACTTC.

The V call is TRBV6-1, the J call TRBJ2-7; a weak D match, TRBD1 (5 bases). Trimming pared 2 bases from V and 6 bases from J, leaving 17 bases between. The germline V gene encodes CDR1 MNHNS and CDR2 SASEGT. The length of the CDR3 is 15 residues. In DNA form, the CDR3 reads TGTGCCAGCAGTGAAATGGGGCCGCTCGTTTCCGAGCAGTACTTC. It translates to CASSEMGPLVSEQYF.

The V call is TRBV4-2, the J call TRBJ2-7; D remains unclear. The CDR3 spans 15 residues. Trimming took 4 bases from V and 0 from J, leaving 13 bases between them. Germline V gene data show CDR1 as LGHNA and CDR2 as YNFKEQ. CDR3 sequence (DNA): TGTGCCAGCAGCCCAGAGTTTGCGAACTCCTACGAGCAGTACTTC. The encoded protein is CASSPEFANSYEQYF.

The rearrangement links TRBV30 to TRBJ2-7; TRBD1 aligns across 7 bases. The CDR3 length is 14 residues. Germline assignment: CDR1 GTSNPN and CDR2 SVGIG (reference sequence). Unmatched junction bases numbered 4, after V lost 0 bases and J lost 2 bases. Here the CDR3 DNA reads TGTGCCTGGAGTGTCGGTCAGGGGGCCTACGAGCAGTACTTC. It encodes CAWSVGQGAYEQYF.

V is TRBV4-2 and J is TRBJ2-5, with unresolved D. The J call is in doubt because the DNA end fits TRBJ2-7 better. CDR3 length: 15 amino acids. The germline CDR1 and CDR2 sequences are LGHNA and YNFKEQ. The CDR3 bases are TGTGCCAGCAGCCCAGAGTTTGCGAACTCCTACGAGCAGTACTTC. It yields the protein CASSPEFANSYEQYF.

The rearrangement uses TRBV27 and TRBJ2-7; 13 bases are shared with TRBD2. The germline V gene encodes CDR1 MNHEY and CDR2 SMNVEV (reference sequence). V lost 3 bases and J lost 3; bases outside the gene matches: 5. The CDR3 has 16 amino acids. The CDR3 coding sequence is TGTGCCAGCAGTTTGTGGGGGACTAGCGGGAACTACGAGCAGTACTTC. It yields the protein CASSLWGTSGNYEQYF.

The chain joins TRBV7-9 to TRBJ1-2; D unresolved. This CDR3 comprises 11 residues. In germline, CDR1 is SEHNR, CDR2 FQNEAQ (reference sequence). Between the trimmed V and J ends, which lost 3 bases and 6 bases, there was a span of 5 bases. CDR3: CASSLVDGYTF. The CDR3 bases are TGTGCCAGCAGCTTGGTAGATGGCTACACCTTC.

The rearrangement uses TRBV4-3 and TRBJ1-2; 9 bases are shared with TRBD1. Germline V gene lookup returns CDR1 LGHNA and CDR2 YSLEER. The CDR3 has 14 amino acids. Trimming removed 3 bases from V and 4 bases from J; junction bases left unmatched: 3. The CDR3 region is CASSQTGGGYGYTF. Written as DNA, the CDR3 is TGCGCCAGCAGCCAGACAGGGGGGGGCTATGGCTACACCTTC.

This chain joins TRBV9 and TRBJ2-6; D is uncertain. V dropped 1 base and J dropped 3 bases, with 5 bases sitting between them. Germline CDR1 and CDR2: SGDLS and YYNGEE. This CDR3 is built from 14 residues. The CDR3 DNA is TGTGCCAGCAGCGTACTATATGGGGCCAACGTCCTGACTTTC. As protein: CASSVLYGANVLTF.

Within the sample, this clone is medium-sized. V gene TRBV27 combines with J gene TRBJ2-1; TRBD2 might be the D (7 bases). Looked up from germline, CDR1 is MNHEY and CDR2 is SMNVEV (reference sequence). V was clipped by 3 bases and J by 10 bases, with 19 bases between them. This CDR3 is built from 15 residues. The CDR3, as DNA: TGTGCCAGCAGTTTGGGGGCTAGCGGACTATCGGAGCAGTTCTTC. Its protein is CASSLGASGLSEQFF.

The chain has TRBV6-6 and TRBJ1-1; TRBD1 is a possible D gene (5 bases). V shed 2 bases and J shed 0 bases, with 10 bases lying between them. CDR3 length: 15 amino acids. Germline lookup yields CDR1 MNHNY and CDR2 SVGAGI (reference sequence). CDR3: CASSYGRAMNTEAFF. The CDR3 DNA reads TGTGCCAGCAGTTACGGCAGGGCAATGAACACTGAAGCTTTCTTT.

This clone was picked up a small number of times. V is TRBV28 and J is TRBJ2-3, with D perhaps TRBD2 (5 bases). Germline CDR1 reads MDHEN; CDR2 reads SYDVKM. This CDR3 contains 13 residues. The V gene lost 8 bases and the J gene lost 1 base, with 10 bases spanning the gap. The CDR3 protein is CASRGQRTDTQYF. CDR3 DNA sequence: TGTGCCAGCCGCGGGCAGCGCACAGATACGCAGTATTTT.